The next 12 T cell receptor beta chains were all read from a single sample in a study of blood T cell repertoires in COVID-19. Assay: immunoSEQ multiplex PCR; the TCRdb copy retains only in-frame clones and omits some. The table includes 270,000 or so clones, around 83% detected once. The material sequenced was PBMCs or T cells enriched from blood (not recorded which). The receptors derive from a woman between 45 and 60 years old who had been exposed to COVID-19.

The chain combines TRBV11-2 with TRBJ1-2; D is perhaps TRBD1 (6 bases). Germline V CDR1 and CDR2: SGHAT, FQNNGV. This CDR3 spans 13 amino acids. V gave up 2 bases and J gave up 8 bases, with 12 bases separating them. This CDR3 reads CASSLLDSRGYTF. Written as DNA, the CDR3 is TGTGCCAGCAGCTTACTGGACAGTCGGGGCTACACCTTC.

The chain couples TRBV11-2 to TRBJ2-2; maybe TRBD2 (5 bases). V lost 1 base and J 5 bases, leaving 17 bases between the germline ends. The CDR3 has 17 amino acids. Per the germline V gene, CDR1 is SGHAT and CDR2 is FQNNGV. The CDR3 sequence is CASSLALSWGETGELFF. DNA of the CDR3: TGTGCCAGCAGCTTAGCTTTGAGTTGGGGAGAGACCGGGGAGCTGTTTTTT.

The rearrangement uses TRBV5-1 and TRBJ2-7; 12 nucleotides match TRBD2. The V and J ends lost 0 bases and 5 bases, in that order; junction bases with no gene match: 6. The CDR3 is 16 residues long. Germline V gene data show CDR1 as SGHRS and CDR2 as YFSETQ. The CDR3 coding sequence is TGCGCCAGCAGCTTGGGCGGACTAGCGGGGAGCGACGAGCAGTACTTC. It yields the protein CASSLGGLAGSDEQYF.

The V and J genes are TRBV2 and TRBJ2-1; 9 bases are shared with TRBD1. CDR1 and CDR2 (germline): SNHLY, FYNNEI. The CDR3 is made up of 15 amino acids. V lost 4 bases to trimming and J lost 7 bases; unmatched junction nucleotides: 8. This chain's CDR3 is CASSGPGQGTNEQFF. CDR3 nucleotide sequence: TGTGCCAGCAGTGGGCCGGGACAGGGAACGAATGAGCAGTTCTTC.

The CDR3, as DNA: TGTGCCAGCAGCCAAGATCGAAGGACTAGCGGAGATACGCAGTATTTT. This sequence encodes CASSQDRRTSGDTQYF. The chain carries TRBV3-1 (or the pseudogene TRBV3-2) and TRBJ2-3; 10 nucleotides agree with TRBD2. The CDR3 covers 16 residues. The V and J ends lost 0 bases and 5 bases, in that order; junction bases with no gene match: 5. Germline V CDR1 and CDR2: LGHDT, YNNKEL (reference sequence).

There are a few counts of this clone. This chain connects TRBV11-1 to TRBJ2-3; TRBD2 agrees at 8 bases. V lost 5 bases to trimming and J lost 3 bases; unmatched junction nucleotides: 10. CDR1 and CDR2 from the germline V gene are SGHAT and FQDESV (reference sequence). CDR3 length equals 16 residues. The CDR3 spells CASSPRGLAKTDTQYF. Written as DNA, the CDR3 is TGTGCCAGCAGCCCCCGTGGACTAGCTAAGACAGATACGCAGTATTTT.

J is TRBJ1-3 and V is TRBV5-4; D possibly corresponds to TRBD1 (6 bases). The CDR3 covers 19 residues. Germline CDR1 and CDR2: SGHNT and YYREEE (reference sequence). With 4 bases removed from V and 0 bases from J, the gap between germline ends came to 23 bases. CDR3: CASSAGGPVSPFSGNTIYF. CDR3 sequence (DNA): TGTGCCAGCAGCGCGGGGGGCCCGGTTAGTCCCTTCTCTGGAAACACCATATATTTT.

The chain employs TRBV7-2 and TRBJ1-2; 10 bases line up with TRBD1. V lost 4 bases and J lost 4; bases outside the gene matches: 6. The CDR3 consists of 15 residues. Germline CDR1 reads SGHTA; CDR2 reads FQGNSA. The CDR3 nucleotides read TGTGCCAGCAGCTCTCGGGACAGGGGATTCTATGGCTACACCTTC. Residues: CASSSRDRGFYGYTF.

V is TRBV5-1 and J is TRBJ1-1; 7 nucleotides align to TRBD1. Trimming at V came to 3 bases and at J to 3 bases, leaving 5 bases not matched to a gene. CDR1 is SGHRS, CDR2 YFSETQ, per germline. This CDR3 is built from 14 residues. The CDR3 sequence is CASSSTGIDTEAFF. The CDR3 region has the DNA TGCGCCAGCAGCTCGACAGGGATAGACACTGAAGCTTTCTTT.

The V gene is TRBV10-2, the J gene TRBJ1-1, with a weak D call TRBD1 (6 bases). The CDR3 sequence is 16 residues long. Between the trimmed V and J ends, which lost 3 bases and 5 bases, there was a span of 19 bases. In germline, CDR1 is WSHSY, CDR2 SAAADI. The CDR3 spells CASSDPGGRGSTEAFF. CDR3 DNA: TGCGCCAGCAGTGATCCGGGGGGGCGTGGGTCAACTGAAGCTTTCTTT.

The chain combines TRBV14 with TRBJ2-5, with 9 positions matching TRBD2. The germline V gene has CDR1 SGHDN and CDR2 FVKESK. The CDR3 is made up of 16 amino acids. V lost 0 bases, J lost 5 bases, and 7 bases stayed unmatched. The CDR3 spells CASSQDTAGGRETQYF. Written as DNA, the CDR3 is TGTGCCAGCAGCCAAGATACGGCGGGGGGGCGTGAGACCCAGTACTTC.

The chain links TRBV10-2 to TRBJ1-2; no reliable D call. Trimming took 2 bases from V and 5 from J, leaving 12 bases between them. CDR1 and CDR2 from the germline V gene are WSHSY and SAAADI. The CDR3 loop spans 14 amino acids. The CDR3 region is CASSEAVSRYGYTF. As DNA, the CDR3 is TGCGCCAGCAGTGAGGCGGTCAGTAGGTATGGCTACACCTTC.